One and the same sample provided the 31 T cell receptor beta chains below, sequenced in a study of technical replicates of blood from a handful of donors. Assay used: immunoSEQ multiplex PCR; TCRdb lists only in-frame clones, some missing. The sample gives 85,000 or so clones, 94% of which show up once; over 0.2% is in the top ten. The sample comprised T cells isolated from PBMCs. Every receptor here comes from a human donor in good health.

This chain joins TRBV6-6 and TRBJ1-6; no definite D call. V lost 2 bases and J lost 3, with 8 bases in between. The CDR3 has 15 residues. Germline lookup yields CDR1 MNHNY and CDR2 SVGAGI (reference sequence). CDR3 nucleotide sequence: TGTGCCAGCAGTTACGAGGCAGACTATAATTCACCCCTCCACTTT. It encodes CASSYEADYNSPLHF.

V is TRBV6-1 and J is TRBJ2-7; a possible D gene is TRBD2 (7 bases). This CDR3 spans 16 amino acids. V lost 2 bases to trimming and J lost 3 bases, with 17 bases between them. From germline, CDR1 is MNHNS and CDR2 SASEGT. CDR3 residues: CASSEMAGGALYEQYF. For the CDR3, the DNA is TGTGCCAGCAGTGAAATGGCTGGGGGGGCGCTCTACGAGCAGTACTTC.

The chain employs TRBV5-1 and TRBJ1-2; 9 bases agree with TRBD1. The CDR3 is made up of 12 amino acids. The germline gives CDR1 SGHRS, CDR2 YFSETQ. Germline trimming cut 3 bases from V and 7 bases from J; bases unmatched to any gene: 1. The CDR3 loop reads CASSWDRVGYTF. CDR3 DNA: TGCGCCAGCAGCTGGGACAGGGTTGGCTACACCTTC.

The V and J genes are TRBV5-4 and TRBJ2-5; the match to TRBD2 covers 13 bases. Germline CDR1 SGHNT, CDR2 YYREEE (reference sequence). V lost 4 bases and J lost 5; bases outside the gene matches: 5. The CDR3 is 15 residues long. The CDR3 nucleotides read TGTGCCAGCAGCGACGGACTAGCGGGAGATGAGACCCAGTACTTC. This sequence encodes CASSDGLAGDETQYF.

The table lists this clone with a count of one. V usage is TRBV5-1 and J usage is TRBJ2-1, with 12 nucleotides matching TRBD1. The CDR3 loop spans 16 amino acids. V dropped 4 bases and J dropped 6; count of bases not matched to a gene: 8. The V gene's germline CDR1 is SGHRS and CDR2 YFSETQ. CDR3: CASSTGDRGQVNEQFF. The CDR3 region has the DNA TGCGCCAGCAGCACCGGGGACAGGGGGCAGGTCAATGAGCAGTTCTTC.

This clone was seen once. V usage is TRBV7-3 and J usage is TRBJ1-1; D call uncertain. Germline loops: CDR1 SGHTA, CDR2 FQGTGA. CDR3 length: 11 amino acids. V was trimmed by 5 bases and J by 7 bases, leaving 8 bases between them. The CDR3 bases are TGTGCCAGCAGCGGAGGGAATGAAGCTTTCTTT. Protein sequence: CASSGGNEAFF.

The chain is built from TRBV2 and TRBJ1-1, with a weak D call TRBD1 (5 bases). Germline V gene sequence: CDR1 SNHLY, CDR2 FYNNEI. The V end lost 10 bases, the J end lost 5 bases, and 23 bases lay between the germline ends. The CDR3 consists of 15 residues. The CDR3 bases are TGTGCCACTCTTACGGAAGGGGCGGGGAGTACTGAAGCTTTCTTT. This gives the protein CATLTEGAGSTEAFF.

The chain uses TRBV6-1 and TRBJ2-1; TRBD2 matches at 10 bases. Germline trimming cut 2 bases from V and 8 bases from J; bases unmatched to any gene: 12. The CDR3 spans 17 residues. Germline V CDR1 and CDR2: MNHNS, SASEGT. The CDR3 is CASSERPPGLAFYEQFF. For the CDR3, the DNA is TGTGCCAGCAGTGAACGCCCTCCGGGACTAGCGTTTTATGAGCAGTTCTTC.

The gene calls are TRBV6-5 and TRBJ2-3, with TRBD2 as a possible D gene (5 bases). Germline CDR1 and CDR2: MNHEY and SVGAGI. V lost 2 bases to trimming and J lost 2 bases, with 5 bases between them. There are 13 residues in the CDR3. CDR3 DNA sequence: TGTGCCAGCAGTTACGACTACACAGATACGCAGTATTTT. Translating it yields CASSYDYTDTQYF.

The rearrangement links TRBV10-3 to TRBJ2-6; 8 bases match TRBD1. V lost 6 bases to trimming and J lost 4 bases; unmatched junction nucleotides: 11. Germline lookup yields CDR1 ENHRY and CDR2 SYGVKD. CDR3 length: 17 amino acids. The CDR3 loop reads CAISPGTGAPGANVLTF. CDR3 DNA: TGTGCCATCAGCCCCGGGACAGGAGCGCCAGGGGCCAACGTCCTGACTTTC.

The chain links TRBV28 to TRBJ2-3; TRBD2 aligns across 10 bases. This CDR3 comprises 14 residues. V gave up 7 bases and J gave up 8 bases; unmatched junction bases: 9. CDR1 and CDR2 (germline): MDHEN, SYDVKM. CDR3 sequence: CASKLQREGSTQYF. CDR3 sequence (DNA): TGTGCCAGCAAGCTCCAGCGGGAGGGGAGTACGCAGTATTTT.

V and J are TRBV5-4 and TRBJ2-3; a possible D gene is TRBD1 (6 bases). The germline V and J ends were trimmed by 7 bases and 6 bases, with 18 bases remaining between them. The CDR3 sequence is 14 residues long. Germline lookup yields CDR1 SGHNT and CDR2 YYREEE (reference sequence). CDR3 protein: CASQSVAGEDTQYF. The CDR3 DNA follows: TGTGCCAGCCAAAGCGTGGCAGGGGAGGATACGCAGTATTTT.

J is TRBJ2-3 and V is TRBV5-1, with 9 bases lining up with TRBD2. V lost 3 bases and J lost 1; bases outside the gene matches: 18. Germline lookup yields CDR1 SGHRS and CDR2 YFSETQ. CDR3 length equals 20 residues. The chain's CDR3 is CASSSSGLAGRIRGTDTQYF. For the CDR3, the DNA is TGCGCCAGCAGCTCAAGCGGTCTAGCGGGACGGATACGGGGCACAGATACGCAGTATTTT.

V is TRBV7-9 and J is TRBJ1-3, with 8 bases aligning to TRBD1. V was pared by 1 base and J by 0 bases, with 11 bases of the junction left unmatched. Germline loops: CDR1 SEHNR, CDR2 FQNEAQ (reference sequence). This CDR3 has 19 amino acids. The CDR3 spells CASSLGVGQAESSGNTIYF. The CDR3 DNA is TGTGCCAGCAGCTTAGGGGTGGGACAGGCGGAGAGCTCTGGAAACACCATATATTTT.

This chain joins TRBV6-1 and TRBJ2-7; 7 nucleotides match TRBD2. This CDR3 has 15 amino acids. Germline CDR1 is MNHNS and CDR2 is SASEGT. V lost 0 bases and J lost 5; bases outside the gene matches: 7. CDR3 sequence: CASSEAFRTRNEQYF. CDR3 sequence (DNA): TGTGCCAGCAGTGAAGCTTTTAGGACTAGGAACGAGCAGTACTTC.

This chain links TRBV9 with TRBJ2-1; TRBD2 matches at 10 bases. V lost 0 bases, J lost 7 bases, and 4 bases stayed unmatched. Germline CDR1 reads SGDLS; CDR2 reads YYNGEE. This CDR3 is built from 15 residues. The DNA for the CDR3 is TGTGCCAGCAGCGTAGTCAGCGGGGGGGCAAATGAGCAGTTCTTC. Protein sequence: CASSVVSGGANEQFF.

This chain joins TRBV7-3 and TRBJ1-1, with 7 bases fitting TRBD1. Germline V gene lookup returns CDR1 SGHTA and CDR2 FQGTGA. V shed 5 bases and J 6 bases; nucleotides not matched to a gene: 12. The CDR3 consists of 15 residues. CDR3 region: CASSPRGTATSEAFF. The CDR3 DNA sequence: TGTGCCAGCAGCCCCCGTGGGACAGCAACCTCTGAAGCTTTCTTT.

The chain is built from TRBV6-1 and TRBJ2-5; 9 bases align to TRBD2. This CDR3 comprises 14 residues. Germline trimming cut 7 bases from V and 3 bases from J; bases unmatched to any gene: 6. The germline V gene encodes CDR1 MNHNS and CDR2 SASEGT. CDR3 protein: CASTVGLAEETQYF. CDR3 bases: TGTGCCAGCACGGTGGGACTAGCAGAAGAGACCCAGTACTTC.

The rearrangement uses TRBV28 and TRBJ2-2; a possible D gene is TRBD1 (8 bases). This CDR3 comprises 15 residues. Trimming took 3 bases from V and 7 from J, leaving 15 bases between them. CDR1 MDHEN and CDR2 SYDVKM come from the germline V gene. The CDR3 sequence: CASSFNRGGSGELFF. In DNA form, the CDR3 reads TGTGCCAGCAGTTTTAACAGGGGGGGAAGCGGGGAGCTGTTTTTT.

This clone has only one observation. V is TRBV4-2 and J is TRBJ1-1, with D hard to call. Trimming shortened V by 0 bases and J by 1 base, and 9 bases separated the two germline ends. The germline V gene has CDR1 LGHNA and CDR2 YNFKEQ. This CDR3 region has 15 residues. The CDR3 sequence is CASSQDYTGNTEAFF. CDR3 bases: TGTGCCAGCAGCCAAGATTACACGGGGAACACTGAAGCTTTCTTT.

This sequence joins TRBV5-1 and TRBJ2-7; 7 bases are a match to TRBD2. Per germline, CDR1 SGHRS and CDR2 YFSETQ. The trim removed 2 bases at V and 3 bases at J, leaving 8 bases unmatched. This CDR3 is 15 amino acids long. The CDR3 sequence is CASSFTSAGSYEQYF. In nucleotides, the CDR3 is TGCGCCAGCAGCTTTACTTCAGCGGGAAGCTACGAGCAGTACTTC.

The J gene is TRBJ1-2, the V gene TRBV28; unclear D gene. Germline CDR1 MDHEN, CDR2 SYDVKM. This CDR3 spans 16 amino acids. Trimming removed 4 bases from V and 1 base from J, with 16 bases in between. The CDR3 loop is CASSSISTRVNYGYTF. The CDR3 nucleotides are TGTGCCAGCAGTTCGATCAGTACACGGGTTAACTATGGCTACACCTTC.

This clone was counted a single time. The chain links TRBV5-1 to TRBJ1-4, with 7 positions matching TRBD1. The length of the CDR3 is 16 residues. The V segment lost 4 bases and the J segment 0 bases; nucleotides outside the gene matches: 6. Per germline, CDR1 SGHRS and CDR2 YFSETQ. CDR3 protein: CASSQGVLATNEKLFF. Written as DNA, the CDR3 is TGCGCCAGCAGCCAGGGGGTCCTTGCAACTAATGAAAAACTGTTTTTT.

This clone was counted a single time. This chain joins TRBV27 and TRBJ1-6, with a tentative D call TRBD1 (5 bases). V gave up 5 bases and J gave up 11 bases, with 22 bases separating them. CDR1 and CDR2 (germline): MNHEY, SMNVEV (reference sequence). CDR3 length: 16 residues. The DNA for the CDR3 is TGTGCCAGCAGTAATGGGGCGGAGTACCTTACTCCACCCCTCCACTTT. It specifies CASSNGAEYLTPPLHF.

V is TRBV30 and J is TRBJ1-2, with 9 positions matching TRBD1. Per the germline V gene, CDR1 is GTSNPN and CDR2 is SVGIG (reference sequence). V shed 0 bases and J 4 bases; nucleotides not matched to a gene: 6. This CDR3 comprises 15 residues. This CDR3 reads CAWSVGDRGSYGYTF. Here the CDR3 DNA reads TGTGCCTGGAGTGTAGGCGACAGGGGGTCCTATGGCTACACCTTC.

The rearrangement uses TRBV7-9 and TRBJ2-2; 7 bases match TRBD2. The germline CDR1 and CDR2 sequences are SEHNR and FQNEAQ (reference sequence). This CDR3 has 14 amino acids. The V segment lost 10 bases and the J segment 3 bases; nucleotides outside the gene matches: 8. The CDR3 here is CAMKSGIDTGELFF. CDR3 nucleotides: TGTGCCATGAAAAGCGGGATTGACACCGGGGAGCTGTTTTTT.

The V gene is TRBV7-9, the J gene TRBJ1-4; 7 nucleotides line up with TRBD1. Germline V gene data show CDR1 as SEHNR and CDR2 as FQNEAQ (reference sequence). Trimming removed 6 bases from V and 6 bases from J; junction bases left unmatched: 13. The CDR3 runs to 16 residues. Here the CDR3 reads CASSSITGVEDEKLFF. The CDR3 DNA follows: TGTGCCAGCAGTTCGATAACAGGGGTAGAGGATGAAAAACTGTTTTTT.

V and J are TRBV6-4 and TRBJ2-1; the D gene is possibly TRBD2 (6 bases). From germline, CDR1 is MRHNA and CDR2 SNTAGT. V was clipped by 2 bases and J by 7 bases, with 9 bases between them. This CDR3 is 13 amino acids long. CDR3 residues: CASSDGDFNEQFF. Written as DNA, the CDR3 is TGTGCCAGCAGTGACGGGGACTTTAATGAGCAGTTCTTC.

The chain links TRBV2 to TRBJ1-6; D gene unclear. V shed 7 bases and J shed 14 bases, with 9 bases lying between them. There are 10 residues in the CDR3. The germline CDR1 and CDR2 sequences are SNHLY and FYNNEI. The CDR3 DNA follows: TGTGCCAGCAACGGGGTGACCCTCCACTTT. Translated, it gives CASNGVTLHF.

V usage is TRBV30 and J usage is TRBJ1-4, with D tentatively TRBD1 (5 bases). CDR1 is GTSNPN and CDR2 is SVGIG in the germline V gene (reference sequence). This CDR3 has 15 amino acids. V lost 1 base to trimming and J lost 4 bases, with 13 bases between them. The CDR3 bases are TGTGCCTGGAGTGCACTTCAGGGTTTTAATGAAAAACTGTTTTTT. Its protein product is CAWSALQGFNEKLFF.

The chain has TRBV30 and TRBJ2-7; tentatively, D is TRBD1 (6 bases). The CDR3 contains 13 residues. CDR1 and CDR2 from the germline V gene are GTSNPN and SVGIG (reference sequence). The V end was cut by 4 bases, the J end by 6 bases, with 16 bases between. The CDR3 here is CAWNTYGTSEQYF. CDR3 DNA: TGTGCCTGGAATACCTACGGGACATCCGAGCAGTACTTC.